This is a list of T cell receptor beta chains from one sample in a study of CD8 T cells in ankylosing spondylitis. From the 5' RACE reads, TCRdb called clonotypes with MiXCR, one entry per CDR3 protein. The sample lists 250,000 to 350,000 distinct CDR3 sequences; about 20% were seen once. Sequencing input: blood, either unsorted or a sorted T cell fraction (not recorded which). All receptors come from a male donor with ankylosing spondylitis or in good health (not recorded which). Each CDR3 is given without its conserved first and last residue. Each record gives: V gene, J gene, clone size, CDR3 protein. For some rows the clone size is stated as once, few or many, or as a class when expanded; others skip it.

>TRBV5-1|TRBJ2-3|once
ASRRRGRASGDTQY
>TRBV9|TRBJ2-2|few
ASSVQRTGELF
>TRBV10-2|TRBJ1-2|few
ASSVRDRENGYT
>TRBV7-6|TRBJ2-1|few
ASSRLAGGTGNEQF
>TRBV10-3|TRBJ2-1|many
AIRGSSYNEQF
>TRBV3-1|TRBJ1-1|.
ASSQRDPNTEAF
>TRBV5-6|TRBJ2-3|few
ASSPGTGIGDTQY
>TRBV20-1|TRBJ2-3|.
SAFPGAGFTDTQY
>TRBV12-3/TRBV12-4|TRBJ1-1|.
ASSLPQGPNTEAF
>TRBV27|TRBJ1-1|few
ASSPGTGRDTEAF
>TRBV9|TRBJ1-2|.
ASSEVRGPIYGYT
>TRBV5-6|TRBJ2-1|many
ASSLTGREQF
>TRBV2|TRBJ1-5|.
ASSEGGTGNQPQH
>TRBV12-3/TRBV12-4|TRBJ2-1|few
ASRRNPGLARGSSYNEQF
>TRBV12-3/TRBV12-4|TRBJ2-2|.
ASSHGTSANTGELF
>TRBV7-6|TRBJ2-1|.
ASSTNAVVGEQF